A selection of T cell receptor beta chains follows, all from one sample in a study of cytomegalovirus exposure and HLA in healthy donors. Measured with immunoSEQ multiplex PCR; TCRdb has only the in-frame clones, and not every one. The table shows under 200,000 clones, with about 75% occurring only once. Sequencing input: PBMCs. The receptor source for this set is a male donor in good health and CMV-seronegative. Both conserved end residues are part of each CDR3. A D gene is named only where the DNA matches it firmly. Expanded clones are given a class, and other clones once, few, many or no size at all.

-,TRBJ2-1,-,TRBV7-4,TGTGCCAGCAGCCCGCTAACAGCCTCGGAGGGCAATGAGCAGTTCTTC,CASSPLTASEGNEQFF
TRBD1,TRBJ1-1,once,TRBV28,TGTGCCAGCAGTTTCTGGAGGGGGGGACAGGGCGCTGAAGCTTTCTTT,CASSFWRGGQGAEAFF
-,TRBJ2-2,-,TRBV19,TGTGCCAGTAGTAGGGCTATGCGATACGGGGAGCTGTTTTTT,CASSRAMRYGELFF
-,TRBJ1-2,-,TRBV6-5,TGTGCCAGCAGTTACCCGCGGGGTGAGGGCTACACCTTC,CASSYPRGEGYTF
-,TRBJ2-7,-,TRBV28,TGTGCCAGCAGTGACCCCGGCAGGGGGGATACCGAGCAGTACTTC,CASSDPGRGDTEQYF
-,TRBJ1-1,-,TRBV19,TGTGCCAGTAGTAAAACGGACAGAGTGAACACTGAAGCTTTCTTT,CASSKTDRVNTEAFF
-,TRBJ2-3,once,TRBV19,TGTGCCAGTAGTCGGTCCAGCACAGATACGCAGTATTTT,CASSRSSTDTQYF
-,TRBJ2-1,-,TRBV27,TGTGCCAGCAGTTCGGACTGGTACAATGAGCAGTTCTTC,CASSSDWYNEQFF
TRBD2,TRBJ2-3,few,TRBV9,TGTGCCAGCAGCAGACTAGCGGGAAGTAGCACAGATACGCAGTATTTT,CASSRLAGSSTDTQYF
-,TRBJ2-7,few,TRBV5-6,TGTGCCAGCAGCACGAGGGCTGAGCAGTACTTC,CASSTRAEQYF
-,TRBJ1-3,-,TRBV5-4,TGTGCCAGCAGCTTCCTGGGGCCGGGAAACACCATATATTTT,CASSFLGPGNTIYF
-,TRBJ2-1,-,TRBV9,TGTGCCAGCAGCGAACAGGGAAATGAGCAGTTCTTC,CASSEQGNEQFF
TRBD1,TRBJ2-2,few,TRBV19,TGTGCCAGTAGTAGGACAGGGTCCATGCACACCGGGGAGCTGTTTTTT,CASSRTGSMHTGELFF
-,TRBJ1-4,-,TRBV2,TGTGCCAGCAGCGGCCCTGGGAGAAATGAAAAACTGTTTTTT,CASSGPGRNEKLFF